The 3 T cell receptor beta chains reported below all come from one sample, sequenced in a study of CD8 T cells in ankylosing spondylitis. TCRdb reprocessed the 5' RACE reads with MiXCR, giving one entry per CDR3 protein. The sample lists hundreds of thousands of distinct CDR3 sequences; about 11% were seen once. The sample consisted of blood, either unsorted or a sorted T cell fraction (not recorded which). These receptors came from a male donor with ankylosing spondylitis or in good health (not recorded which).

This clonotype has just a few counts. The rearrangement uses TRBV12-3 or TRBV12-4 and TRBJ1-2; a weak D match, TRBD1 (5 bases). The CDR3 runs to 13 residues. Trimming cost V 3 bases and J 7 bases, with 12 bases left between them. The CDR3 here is CASSFQGLGGYTF. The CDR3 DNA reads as TGTGCCAGCAGTTTTCAGGGCCTCGGTGGCTACACCTTC.

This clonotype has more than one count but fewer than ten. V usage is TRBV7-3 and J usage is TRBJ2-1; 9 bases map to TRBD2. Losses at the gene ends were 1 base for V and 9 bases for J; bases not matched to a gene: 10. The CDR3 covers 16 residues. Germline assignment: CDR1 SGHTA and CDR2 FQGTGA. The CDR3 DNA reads TGTGCCAGCAGCTTAATTGGGGCGGGGGGGCGTCTTGAGCAGTTCTTC. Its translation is CASSLIGAGGRLEQFF.

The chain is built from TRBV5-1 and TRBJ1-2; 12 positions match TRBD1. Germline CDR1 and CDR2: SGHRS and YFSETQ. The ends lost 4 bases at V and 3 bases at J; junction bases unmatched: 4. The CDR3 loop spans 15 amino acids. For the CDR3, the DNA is TGCGCCAGCAGCCCAGGGACAGGGGGCGACTATGGCTACACCTTC. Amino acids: CASSPGTGGDYGYTF. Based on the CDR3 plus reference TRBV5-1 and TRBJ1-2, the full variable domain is KAGVTQTPRYLIKTRGQQVTLSCSPISGHRSVSWYQQTPGQGLQFLFEYFSETQRNKGNFPGRFSGRQFSNSRSEMNVSTLELGDSALYLCASSPGTGGDYGYTFGSGTRLTVV.